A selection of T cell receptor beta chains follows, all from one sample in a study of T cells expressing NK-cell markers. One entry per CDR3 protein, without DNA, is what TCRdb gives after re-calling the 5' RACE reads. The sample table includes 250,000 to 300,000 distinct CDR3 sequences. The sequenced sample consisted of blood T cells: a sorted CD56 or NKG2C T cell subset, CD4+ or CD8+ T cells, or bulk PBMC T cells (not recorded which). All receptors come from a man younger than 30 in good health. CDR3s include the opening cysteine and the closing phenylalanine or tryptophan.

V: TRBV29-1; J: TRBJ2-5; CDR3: CSVRGTSGSRQETQYF
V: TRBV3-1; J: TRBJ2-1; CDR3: CASSLASLQFF
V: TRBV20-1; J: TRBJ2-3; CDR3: CSARDFAGAHTDTQYF
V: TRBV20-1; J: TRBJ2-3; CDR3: CSARGLAGGYTQYF
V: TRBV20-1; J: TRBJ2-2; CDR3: CSASAEGGELFF
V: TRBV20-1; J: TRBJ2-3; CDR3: CSAVPGPRQYF
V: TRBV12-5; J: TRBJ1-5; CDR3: CASAVWDRGNQPQHF
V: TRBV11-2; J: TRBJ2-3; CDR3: CASSLQGFGTDTQYF
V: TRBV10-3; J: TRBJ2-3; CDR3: CAISQYGREADTQYF
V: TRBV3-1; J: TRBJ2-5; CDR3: CASSQDGETQYF
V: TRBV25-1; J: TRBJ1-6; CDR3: CASRGNSPLHF